The 5 T cell receptor beta chains below were found in one sample sequenced in a study of blood T cell repertoires in COVID-19. Clones were read by immunoSEQ multiplex PCR, and TCRdb kept only the in-frame ones, dropping some. The sample shows approximately 280,000 clones, about 89% of them seen only once. Source material: peripheral blood. These receptors were taken from a man aged 35-49 years with acute or convalescent COVID-19.

The rearrangement links TRBV14 to TRBJ1-5; D remains unclear. The CDR3 contains 13 residues. V was cut by 5 bases and J by 5 bases, with 10 bases left in between. CDR1 and CDR2 from the germline V gene are SGHDN and FVKESK. CDR3 sequence (DNA): TGTGCCAGCAGCTTACGCCGGGATCAGCCCCAGCATTTT. Its protein is CASSLRRDQPQHF.

The J gene is TRBJ1-6, the V gene TRBV11-2; 7 positions match TRBD1. The CDR3 is 14 amino acids. Looked up from germline, CDR1 is SGHAT and CDR2 is FQNNGV. With 6 bases clipped from V and 10 bases from J, the junction kept 9 bases outside the gene matches. CDR3 sequence reads: CASRKQGSGSPLHF. The CDR3 DNA sequence: TGTGCCAGCAGAAAACAGGGGTCGGGATCACCCCTCCACTTT.

J is TRBJ2-7 and V is TRBV2, with no clear D. Germline CDR1 SNHLY, CDR2 FYNNEI. The CDR3 has 13 amino acids. V was pared by 0 bases and J by 3 bases, with 6 bases between. CDR3 region: CASSEAWSYEQYF. The CDR3 coding sequence is TGTGCCAGCAGTGAAGCTTGGAGCTACGAGCAGTACTTC. Using reference TRBV2 and TRBJ2-7 for the parts outside the CDR3, the full variable domain is EPEVTQTPSHQVTQMGQEVILRCVPISNHLYFYWYRQILGQKVEFLVSFYNNEISEKSEIFDDQFSVERPDGSNFTLKIRSTKLEDSAMYFCASSEAWSYEQYFGPGTRLTVT.

The chain employs TRBV29-1 and TRBJ2-7, with D possibly TRBD2 on 6 matching bases. The CDR3 runs to 12 residues. CDR1 is SQVTM, CDR2 ANQGSEA, per germline. V was pared by 7 bases and J by 4 bases, with 14 bases between. CDR3 bases: TGCAGCGCGGGGACTGCCTGGTACGAGCAGTACTTC. Its translation: CSAGTAWYEQYF.

V gene TRBV5-1 combines with J gene TRBJ2-3; D might be TRBD2 (6 bases). The CDR3 has 12 residues. The germline V and J ends were trimmed by 4 bases and 12 bases, with 15 bases remaining between them. Germline V gene lookup returns CDR1 SGHRS and CDR2 YFSETQ. This CDR3 reads CASSPPSDYQYF. The DNA of the CDR3 is TGCGCCAGCAGCCCTCCTAGCGACTACCAGTATTTT.